These T cell receptor beta chains were read from a single sample in a study of shared clonotypes between healthy human individuals. Only in-frame clones appear in the TCRdb table, and some are missing; sequencing was by immunoSEQ multiplex PCR. The sample carries over 850,000 clones, 70% to 80% recorded once. Sequenced sample: memory CD4+ T cells from PBMCs. The source is a man in his late teens or twenties in good health. Some clones in this sample may be carry-over from other donors' samples. Both conserved end residues are part of each CDR3. The D gene is left open where the match is weak. Not every row has a clone size; where given, it reads once, few, many or a size class.

clone_size: .; j_call: TRBJ2-2; v_call: TRBV4-2; d_call: TRBD1; cdr3_nt: TGTGCCAGCAGCCAATGGCTCCGGGACAGGGGCACCACCGGGGAGCTGTTTTTT; cdr3_aa: CASSQWLRDRGTTGELFF
clone_size: many; j_call: TRBJ2-1; v_call: TRBV6-6; d_call: TRBD2; cdr3_nt: TGTGCCAGCAGTTATAGCGGGAACTCCTACAATGAGCAGTTCTTC; cdr3_aa: CASSYSGNSYNEQFF
clone_size: .; j_call: TRBJ2-1; v_call: TRBV27; d_call: TRBD1; cdr3_nt: TGTGCCAGCAGTTTAGGGGACAGCTACAATGAGCAGTTCTTC; cdr3_aa: CASSLGDSYNEQFF
clone_size: .; j_call: TRBJ2-1; v_call: TRBV4-3; d_call: .; cdr3_nt: TGCGCCAGCAGCCAAGGGAGGGCCTACAATGAGCAGTTCTTC; cdr3_aa: CASSQGRAYNEQFF
clone_size: .; j_call: TRBJ2-1; v_call: TRBV10-3; d_call: .; cdr3_nt: TGTGCCATCAGTGAGATCCAGGGTTCCTACAATGAGCAGTTCTTC; cdr3_aa: CAISEIQGSYNEQFF
clone_size: few; j_call: TRBJ2-7; v_call: TRBV13; d_call: .; cdr3_nt: TGTGCCAGCAGACGGGCAGGCCTCTCCTACGAGCAGTACTTC; cdr3_aa: CASRRAGLSYEQYF
clone_size: .; j_call: TRBJ1-1; v_call: TRBV9; d_call: .; cdr3_nt: TGTGCCAGCAGCCATATTCCTACTCAGGGGAGGGGTCCTGAAGCTTTCTTT; cdr3_aa: CASSHIPTQGRGPEAFF
clone_size: .; j_call: TRBJ2-1; v_call: TRBV5-8; d_call: TRBD2; cdr3_nt: TGTGCCAGCAGCTACTTTTCGTCGCTTGGACTAGCGGGAGCTTTCGATGAGCAGTTCTTC; cdr3_aa: CASSYFSSLGLAGAFDEQFF
clone_size: .; j_call: TRBJ2-5; v_call: TRBV6-1; d_call: TRBD1; cdr3_nt: TGTGCCAGCAGTAACAGGGGTCGGGAGACCCAGTACTTC; cdr3_aa: CASSNRGRETQYF
clone_size: .; j_call: TRBJ2-1; v_call: TRBV11-2; d_call: .; cdr3_nt: TGTGCCAGCAGCTTAGATACAGGGACGCAGTTCTTC; cdr3_aa: CASSLDTGTQFF
clone_size: few; j_call: TRBJ1-2; v_call: TRBV6-5; d_call: .; cdr3_nt: TGTGCCAGCAGCCGTAAATGGGGCTATGGCTACACCTTC; cdr3_aa: CASSRKWGYGYTF
clone_size: .; j_call: TRBJ1-5; v_call: TRBV4-1; d_call: .; cdr3_nt: TGCGTCAGCAGCCAGCTCTCGGTGGATCAGCCCCAGCATTTT; cdr3_aa: CVSSQLSVDQPQHF
clone_size: .; j_call: TRBJ1-2; v_call: TRBV28; d_call: TRBD1; cdr3_nt: TGTGCCAGCAGATCACAGGGGGATCACTATGGCTACACCTTC; cdr3_aa: CASRSQGDHYGYTF
clone_size: .; j_call: TRBJ2-5; v_call: TRBV28; d_call: TRBD2; cdr3_nt: TGTGCCACCTCAAGACTAGCGGGAGCGCAAGAGACCCAGTACTTC; cdr3_aa: CATSRLAGAQETQYF
clone_size: .; j_call: TRBJ1-2; v_call: TRBV7-9; d_call: TRBD1; cdr3_nt: TGTGCCAGCAGCGGTCCGGGACAGGGATCTACCGGATTC; cdr3_aa: CASSGPGQGSTGF
clone_size: few; j_call: TRBJ2-7; v_call: TRBV7-2; d_call: TRBD1; cdr3_nt: TGTGCCAGCAGCTTAGCGAGGACAGGGCACGAGCAGTACTTC; cdr3_aa: CASSLARTGHEQYF
clone_size: .; j_call: TRBJ1-1; v_call: TRBV2; d_call: TRBD1; cdr3_nt: TGTGCCAGCAGAAGGGACAGTAACACTGAAGCTTTCTTT; cdr3_aa: CASRRDSNTEAFF
clone_size: few; j_call: TRBJ1-2; v_call: TRBV6-1; d_call: .; cdr3_nt: TGTGCCAGCAGGGTAACAGCAAACTATGGCTACACCTTC; cdr3_aa: CASRVTANYGYTF
clone_size: .; j_call: TRBJ2-7; v_call: TRBV6-6; d_call: TRBD2; cdr3_nt: TGTGCCAGCAGGGTAGCGGGGCGCTCCTACGAGCAGTACTTC; cdr3_aa: CASRVAGRSYEQYF
clone_size: .; j_call: TRBJ2-7; v_call: TRBV7-3; d_call: .; cdr3_nt: TGTGCCAGCAGCTTAAATCCCGCAAGCTCCTACGAGCAGTACTTC; cdr3_aa: CASSLNPASSYEQYF
clone_size: .; j_call: TRBJ1-1; v_call: TRBV28; d_call: TRBD1; cdr3_nt: TGTGCCAGCAGCAGCGGGACAGGGGGCGGCTGGGGGGTAGCTTTCTTT; cdr3_aa: CASSSGTGGGWGVAFF
clone_size: .; j_call: TRBJ2-7; v_call: TRBV28; d_call: TRBD2; cdr3_nt: TGTGCCGGACGAAGCGGGAGGACCTACGAGCAGTACTTC; cdr3_aa: CAGRSGRTYEQYF
clone_size: few; j_call: TRBJ2-1; v_call: TRBV5-1; d_call: TRBD1; cdr3_nt: TGCGCCAGCAGCGTGACAGGGGGTGGCTACAATGAGCAGTTCTTC; cdr3_aa: CASSVTGGGYNEQFF
clone_size: few; j_call: TRBJ2-3; v_call: TRBV5-1; d_call: TRBD2; cdr3_nt: TGCGCCAGCAGTCGGGGACTAGCGGGAGATGCTAGCACAGATACGCAGTATTTT; cdr3_aa: CASSRGLAGDASTDTQYF
clone_size: few; j_call: TRBJ2-2; v_call: TRBV2; d_call: .; cdr3_nt: TGTGCCAGCAGGGGACTCCAACCCCCTAAAACCGGGGAGCTGTTTTTT; cdr3_aa: CASRGLQPPKTGELFF
clone_size: .; j_call: TRBJ1-5; v_call: TRBV5-1; d_call: .; cdr3_nt: TGCGCCAGCAGCGTTGGTAGCAATCAGCCCCAGCATTTT; cdr3_aa: CASSVGSNQPQHF
clone_size: .; j_call: TRBJ2-2; v_call: TRBV10-1; d_call: TRBD1; cdr3_nt: TGCGCCAGCAGTGGTAGCCGGGACAGAAGGACGAACACCGGGGAGCTGTTTTTT; cdr3_aa: CASSGSRDRRTNTGELFF
clone_size: .; j_call: TRBJ2-1; v_call: TRBV5-8; d_call: .; cdr3_nt: TGTGCCAGCAGCTTGGGGTCCAGGGATGAGCAGTTCTTC; cdr3_aa: CASSLGSRDEQFF
clone_size: .; j_call: TRBJ2-5; v_call: TRBV5-1; d_call: .; cdr3_nt: TGCGCCAGCAGCTTTTTGTACCAAGAGACCCAGTACTTC; cdr3_aa: CASSFLYQETQYF
clone_size: .; j_call: TRBJ1-6; v_call: TRBV7-9; d_call: TRBD1; cdr3_nt: TGTGCCAGCAGAGGGACAGACTCATATAATTCACCCCTCCACTTT; cdr3_aa: CASRGTDSYNSPLHF
clone_size: few; j_call: TRBJ2-1; v_call: TRBV29-1; d_call: TRBD2; cdr3_nt: TGCAGCGTTGCGCCACGAACTAGCGGGGATGAGCAGTTCTTC; cdr3_aa: CSVAPRTSGDEQFF
clone_size: .; j_call: TRBJ2-7; v_call: TRBV5-1; d_call: TRBD2; cdr3_nt: TGCGCCAGCAGCTTCACGGGACTAATCTACGAGCAGTACTTC; cdr3_aa: CASSFTGLIYEQYF
clone_size: .; j_call: TRBJ2-6; v_call: TRBV7-3; d_call: .; cdr3_nt: TGTGCCAGCAGCTCATCTCTCTCTGGGGCCAACGTCCTGACTTTC; cdr3_aa: CASSSSLSGANVLTF
clone_size: .; j_call: TRBJ2-1; v_call: TRBV9; d_call: TRBD1; cdr3_nt: TGTGCCAGTTCCACAAGGGACAGCTACAATGAGCAGTTCTTC; cdr3_aa: CASSTRDSYNEQFF
clone_size: .; j_call: TRBJ2-7; v_call: TRBV5-1; d_call: .; cdr3_nt: TGCGCCAGCAGCTTGGCCGGGACTTCCCACCAGGGCGAGCAGTACTTC; cdr3_aa: CASSLAGTSHQGEQYF
clone_size: .; j_call: TRBJ1-1; v_call: TRBV7-2; d_call: .; cdr3_nt: TGTGCCAGCAGCCCGCGGCAGGCGGTGAACACTGAAGCTTTCTTT; cdr3_aa: CASSPRQAVNTEAFF
clone_size: .; j_call: TRBJ1-3; v_call: TRBV19; d_call: TRBD1; cdr3_nt: TGTGCCAGTAGCTTGGACAGGTCTTTCGGAAACACCATATATTTT; cdr3_aa: CASSLDRSFGNTIYF
clone_size: .; j_call: TRBJ2-1; v_call: TRBV28; d_call: TRBD2; cdr3_nt: TGTGCCAGCAGTTTAATAGCGGGAGGGGTAGATGAGCAGTTCTTC; cdr3_aa: CASSLIAGGVDEQFF
clone_size: .; j_call: TRBJ1-2; v_call: TRBV19; d_call: .; cdr3_nt: TGTGCCAGTAGTCAAGAACCTCGCTATGGCTACACCTTC; cdr3_aa: CASSQEPRYGYTF
clone_size: .; j_call: TRBJ2-7; v_call: TRBV12-2; d_call: .; cdr3_nt: .; cdr3_aa: CASRYECRDEQYF
clone_size: .; j_call: TRBJ2-2; v_call: TRBV5-4; d_call: .; cdr3_nt: TGTGCCAGCAGCCGTACCGGGGCGACCGGGGAGCTGTTTTTT; cdr3_aa: CASSRTGATGELFF
clone_size: .; j_call: TRBJ2-3; v_call: TRBV27; d_call: .; cdr3_nt: TGTGCCAGCAGTAGAACCGGGATGTCAGATACGCAGTATTTT; cdr3_aa: CASSRTGMSDTQYF
clone_size: few; j_call: TRBJ1-5; v_call: TRBV7-9; d_call: .; cdr3_nt: TGTGCCAGCAGCTCGGAAAAGGGGCCCCAGCATTTT; cdr3_aa: CASSSEKGPQHF
clone_size: .; j_call: TRBJ2-1; v_call: TRBV9; d_call: .; cdr3_nt: TGTGCCAGCAGCCCCCGTTTTGCGAGGTACAATGAGCAGTTCTTC; cdr3_aa: CASSPRFARYNEQFF
clone_size: .; j_call: TRBJ1-4; v_call: TRBV25-1; d_call: .; cdr3_nt: TGTGCCAGCAGTGAGGACCTCTTGCGGGGCTCAAAACTGTTTTTT; cdr3_aa: CASSEDLLRGSKLFF
clone_size: once; j_call: TRBJ2-5; v_call: TRBV6-5; d_call: TRBD2; cdr3_nt: TGTGCCAGCAGGACTAGCGGGACGGAGACCCAGTACTTC; cdr3_aa: CASRTSGTETQYF
clone_size: once; j_call: TRBJ1-1; v_call: TRBV5-1; d_call: TRBD1; cdr3_nt: TGCGCCAGCAGCTTACAGGGGGCGCCCACTGAAGCTTTCTTT; cdr3_aa: CASSLQGAPTEAFF
clone_size: .; j_call: TRBJ1-1; v_call: TRBV21-1; d_call: .; cdr3_nt: TGTGCCAGGGGGGACAGAGGGACTGAAGCTTTCTTT; cdr3_aa: CARGDRGTEAFF